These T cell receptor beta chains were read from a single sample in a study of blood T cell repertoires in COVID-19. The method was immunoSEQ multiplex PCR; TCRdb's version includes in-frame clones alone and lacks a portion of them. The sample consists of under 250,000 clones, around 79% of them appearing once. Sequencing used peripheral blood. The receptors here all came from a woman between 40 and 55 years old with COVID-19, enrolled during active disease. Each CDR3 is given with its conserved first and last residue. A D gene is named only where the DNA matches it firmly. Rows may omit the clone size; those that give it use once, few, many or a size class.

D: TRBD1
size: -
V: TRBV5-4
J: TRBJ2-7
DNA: TGTGCCAGCACCCACTCAGTTACCGGGACAGGGGTTTTATACGAGCAGTACTTC
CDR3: CASTHSVTGTGVLYEQYF

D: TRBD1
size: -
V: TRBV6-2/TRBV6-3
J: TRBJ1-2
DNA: TGTGCCAGCAGTCGCCGCCGGGACAGCCATGGCTACACCTTC
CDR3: CASSRRRDSHGYTF

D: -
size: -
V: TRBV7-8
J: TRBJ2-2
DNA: TGTGCCAGCAGCTTAAAGATCCAGGGGTACACCGGGGAGCTGTTTTTT
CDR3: CASSLKIQGYTGELFF

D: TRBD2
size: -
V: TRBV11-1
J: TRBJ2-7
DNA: TGTGCCAGCAGCTCGCACGGGACTAGCGGGAGGACCTACTTC
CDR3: CASSSHGTSGRTYF

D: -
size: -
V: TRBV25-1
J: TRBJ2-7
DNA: TGTGCCAGCAGTGACGCGGGACAGAATTTCCACGAGCAGTACTTC
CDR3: CASSDAGQNFHEQYF

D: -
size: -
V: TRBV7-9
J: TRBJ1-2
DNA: TGTGCCAGCAGCTTAAGGCAGGGAGGGGACTATGGCTACACCTTC
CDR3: CASSLRQGGDYGYTF

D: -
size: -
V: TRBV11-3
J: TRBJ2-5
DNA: TGTGCCAGCAGCCGTGGGGGGGAGACCCAGTACTTC
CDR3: CASSRGGETQYF

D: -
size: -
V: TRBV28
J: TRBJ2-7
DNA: TGTGCCAGCAGTCGACAGGCTAGAATAGGCGAGCAGTACTTC
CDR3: CASSRQARIGEQYF

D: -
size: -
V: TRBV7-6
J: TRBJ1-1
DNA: TGTGCCAGCAGCTTATCCCCCCTAGGCGGGGGCGGAGGGAACACTGAAGCTTTCTTT
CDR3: CASSLSPLGGGGGNTEAFF

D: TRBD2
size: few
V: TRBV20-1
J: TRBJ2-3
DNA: TGCAGTGCTAGTACCGCCCCGGGACTAGCGGGAGTTCCCCCCCATACGCAGTATTTT
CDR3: CSASTAPGLAGVPPHTQYF

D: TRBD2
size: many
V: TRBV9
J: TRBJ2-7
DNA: TGTGCCAGCAGCCCATCATTAGCGGGACCCTACGAGCAGTACTTC
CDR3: CASSPSLAGPYEQYF

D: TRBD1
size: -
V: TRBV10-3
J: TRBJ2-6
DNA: TGTGCCATCAGAGGGGGCGCTGGGGCCAACGTCCTGACTTTC
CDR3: CAIRGGAGANVLTF

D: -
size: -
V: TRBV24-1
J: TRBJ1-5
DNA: TGTGCCACCAGCCCGGGAGGGAGCAATCAGCCCCAGCATTTT
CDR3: CATSPGGSNQPQHF

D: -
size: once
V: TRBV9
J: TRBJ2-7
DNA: TGTGCCAGCAGCTTCGGCGACGGGAACGAGCAGTACTTC
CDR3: CASSFGDGNEQYF

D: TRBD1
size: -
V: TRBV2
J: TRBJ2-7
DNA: TGTGCCAGCCTACAGGGGGCGCCGCGTATGTCCTACGAGCAGTACTTC
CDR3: CASLQGAPRMSYEQYF

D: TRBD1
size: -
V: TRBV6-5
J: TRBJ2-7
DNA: TGTGCCAGCGACAGACAGGGGGCCTACGAGCAGTACTTC
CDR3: CASDRQGAYEQYF

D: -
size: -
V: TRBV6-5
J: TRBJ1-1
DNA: TGTGCCAGCAGAAGATCAGTGAACACTGAAGCTTTCTTT
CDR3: CASRRSVNTEAFF

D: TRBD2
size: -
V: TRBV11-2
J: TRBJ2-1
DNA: TGTGCCAGCAGCCCTTTCGGGGGGTACAATGAGCAGTTCTTC
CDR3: CASSPFGGYNEQFF

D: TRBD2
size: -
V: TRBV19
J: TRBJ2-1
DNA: TGTGCCAGTAGTATAGATTCCACTAGCGGGAGGACCTTCTACAATGAGCAGTTCTTC
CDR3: CASSIDSTSGRTFYNEQFF

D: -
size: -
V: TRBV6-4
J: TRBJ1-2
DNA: TGTGCCAGCAGTGAGTCTAGGGGGAGTGCGGTCTATGGCTACACCTTC
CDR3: CASSESRGSAVYGYTF

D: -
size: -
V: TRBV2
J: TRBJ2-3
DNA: TGTGCCAGCAGTGCCGCCGGGTACGCAGATACGCAGTATTTT
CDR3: CASSAAGYADTQYF

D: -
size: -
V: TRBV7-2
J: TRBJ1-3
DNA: TGTGCCAGCAGCTTCAGGGGAAACCCGGGTGAAAACACCATATATTTT
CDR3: CASSFRGNPGENTIYF

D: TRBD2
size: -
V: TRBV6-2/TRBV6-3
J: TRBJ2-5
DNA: TGTGCCAGCAGCCCTCGGACTAGCGGGTTCCAAGAGACCCAGTACTTC
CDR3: CASSPRTSGFQETQYF

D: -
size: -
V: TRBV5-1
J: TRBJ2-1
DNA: TGCGCCAGCAGCTTCGGGCTAGCGGCACAGGGAAGAACCTACAATGAGCAGTTCTTC
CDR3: CASSFGLAAQGRTYNEQFF

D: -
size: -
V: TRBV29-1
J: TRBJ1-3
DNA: TGCAGCGTTGATCGGTCGACCTCTAGAAAGGATTTT
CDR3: CSVDRSTSRKDF

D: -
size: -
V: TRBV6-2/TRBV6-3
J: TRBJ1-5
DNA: TGTGCCAGCAGTACCCTGGGCAGAACCGATAGCAATCAGCCCCAGCATTTT
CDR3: CASSTLGRTDSNQPQHF

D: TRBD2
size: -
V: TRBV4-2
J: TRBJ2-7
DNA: TGTGCCAGCAGCCACCCAGCGGGAGGCTTCTCCTACGAGCAGTACTTC
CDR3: CASSHPAGGFSYEQYF

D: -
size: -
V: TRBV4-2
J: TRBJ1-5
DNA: TGTGCCAGCAGACTTTCAGAGGATAGCAATCAGCCCCAGCATTTT
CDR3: CASRLSEDSNQPQHF

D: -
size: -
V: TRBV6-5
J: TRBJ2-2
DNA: TGTGCCAGTACACCTTCAATCACCGGGGAGCTGTTTTTT
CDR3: CASTPSITGELFF

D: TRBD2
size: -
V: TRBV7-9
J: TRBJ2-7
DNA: TGTGCCAGCAGCTTAGTTCCGGGACTAGCGGGAGTGGTTTGGGGGCAGTACTTC
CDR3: CASSLVPGLAGVVWGQYF

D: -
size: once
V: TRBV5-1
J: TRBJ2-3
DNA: TGCGCCAGCAGCTCCCTTCATCAGGGCTACACAGATACGCAGTATTTT
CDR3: CASSSLHQGYTDTQYF

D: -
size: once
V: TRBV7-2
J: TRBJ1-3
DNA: TGTGCCAGCAGCTCTCTATATGGACTGACCTCTGGAAACACCATATATTTT
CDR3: CASSSLYGLTSGNTIYF

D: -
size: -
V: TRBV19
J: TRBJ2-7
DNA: TGTGCCAGTAGTACAGCCTACGAGCAGTACTTC
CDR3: CASSTAYEQYF

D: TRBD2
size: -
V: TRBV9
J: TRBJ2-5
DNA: TGTGCCCGCCGCGTCCTCGGGGGGGCCGGGGAGACCCAGTACTTC
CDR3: CARRVLGGAGETQYF

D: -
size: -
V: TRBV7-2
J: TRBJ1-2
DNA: TGTGCCAGCAGCACAGCCGGGACTTTGGTTGGCTACACCTTC
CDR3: CASSTAGTLVGYTF

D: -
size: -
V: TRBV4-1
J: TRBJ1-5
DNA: TGCGCCAGCAGCCAAGACTCGGCAGGGTGGGAAGGGTACAATCAGCCCCAGCATTTT
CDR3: CASSQDSAGWEGYNQPQHF